This TCR beta chain emerged from a study of CXCR3-negative and CXCR3-positive naive CD8 T cells. Carrying UMI labels, the TRB cDNA libraries were prepared through 5' RACE. TCRdb reanalyzed the 5' RACE reads and collapses them to one entry per CDR3 protein, without DNA. Here the sample table reports 30,000 to 40,000 distinct CDR3 sequences. In germline, CDR1 is SGHRS, CDR2 YFSETQ. This CDR3 comprises 15 residues. Regarding this clonotype: Its specificity is unknown.

Study findings and constraints: TRB CDR3 properties served as the basis for inferring TCR strength, and surface CD5 was comparable between naive subsets. Both naive subsets, CXCR3-negative and CXCR3-positive, displayed similar TRBV-TRBJ usage, unlike memory cells. Sequencing showed both naive subsets with comparably high diversity, and memory CD8+ cells much lower.

The chain couples TRBV5-1 to TRBJ2-3. This TCR was recovered from a human donor in good health. Some clones in this sample may be carry-over from other donors' samples. The sequencing input was memory CD8+ T cells from blood. CDR3: CASSLATNIFDTQYF.